The 25 T cell receptor beta chains presented below share a single source sample, sequenced in a study of identical twins. TCRdb analysed the 5' RACE reads with MiXCR anew, one entry per CDR3 protein. The sample has approximately 680,000 distinct CDR3 sequences; less than 9% are singletons. This sample was shared with a second study, whose subject was yellow fever vaccine responses in identical twins.

The specimen sequenced was PBMCs. The receptors were sampled from a woman between 18 and 29 years old in good health.

The chain recombines TRBV2 with TRBJ2-1, with a weak D call TRBD2 (6 bases). Germline values: CDR1 SNHLY, CDR2 FYNNEI. The CDR3 runs 11 residues. Trimming cost V 10 bases and J 4 bases, with 8 bases left between them. The CDR3 is CATGSYNEQFF. In nucleotides, the CDR3 is TGTGCCACCGGGAGTTACAATGAGCAGTTCTTC.

This clonotype appeared many times. The gene calls are TRBV2 and TRBJ1-5; tentatively, D is TRBD1 (5 bases). V lost 0 bases and J lost 1, with 13 bases in between. This CDR3 is 17 amino acids long. Looked up from germline, CDR1 is SNHLY and CDR2 is FYNNEI. Written as DNA, the CDR3 is TGTGCCAGCAGTGAAGCGTCCGGGGGTATAAGCAATCAGCCCCAGCATTTT. It yields the protein CASSEASGGISNQPQHF.

This clonotype appeared many times. The CDR3 nucleotides read TGTGCCAGCCAGAAGGTCCCAGATACGCAGTATTTT. Amino acid sequence: CASQKVPDTQYF. This chain connects TRBV6-2 or TRBV6-3 to TRBJ2-3; no clear D gene. This CDR3 region has 12 residues. V was pared by 8 bases and J by 4 bases, with 10 bases between. CDR1 is MNHEY and CDR2 is SVGEGT in the germline V gene.

In this sample, this clonotype turned up many times. The rearrangement joins TRBV10-2 to TRBJ2-6; D call uncertain. From germline, CDR1 is WSHSY and CDR2 SAAADI. The ends were cut back, 2 bases at V and 0 bases at J, with 8 bases in the middle. The CDR3 is 16 residues long. CDR3 residues: CASSENGDSGANVLTF. In DNA, the CDR3 is TGCGCCAGCAGTGAGAACGGAGACTCTGGGGCCAACGTCCTGACTTTC.

The chain links TRBV5-1 to TRBJ2-1, with 10 bases fitting TRBD2. J gave up 5 bases and V 1 base, and 9 bases lay outside the gene matches. The CDR3 length is 17 residues. CDR1 is SGHRS and CDR2 is YFSETQ in the germline V gene. CDR3 sequence: CASSLYQSGGGHNEQFF. The CDR3 nucleotides are TGCGCCAGCAGCTTGTACCAGAGCGGGGGGGGACACAATGAGCAGTTCTTC.

This clonotype was seen a handful of times. The chain combines TRBV4-1 with TRBJ2-4; no definite D call. CDR1 is MGHRA and CDR2 is YSYEKL in the germline V gene. This CDR3 is 16 amino acids long. V was trimmed by 2 bases and J by 0 bases, leaving 11 bases between them. CDR3 DNA sequence: TGCGCCAGCAGCCAATTTGGTGGGAAAGCCAAAAACATTCAGTACTTC. Translating it yields CASSQFGGKAKNIQYF.

This clonotype was counted between two and nine times. The genes are TRBV7-2 and TRBJ2-7; D remains unclear. The CDR3 has 14 amino acids. V lost 5 bases to trimming and J lost 6 bases, with 17 bases between them. Per the germline V gene, CDR1 is SGHTA and CDR2 is FQGNSA. CDR3 in amino acids: CASSQGPAPPEQYF. The CDR3 nucleotides are TGTGCCAGCAGCCAAGGACCAGCTCCCCCCGAGCAGTACTTC.

V usage is TRBV7-2 and J usage is TRBJ2-1, with TRBD2 matching over 8 bases. Germline V gives CDR1 SGHTA, CDR2 FQGNSA. J was trimmed by 6 bases and V by 3 bases; bases with no gene match: 7. The CDR3 is 15 amino acids. The DNA for the CDR3 is TGTGCCAGCAGCTTGGGCCGGGGGGGTGGCAATGAGCAGTTCTTC. It encodes CASSLGRGGGNEQFF.

This clonotype was seen repeatedly, ten times or more. The J gene is TRBJ1-6, the V gene TRBV12-3 or TRBV12-4, with 7 bases identical to TRBD1. The V and J ends lost 6 bases and 6 bases, in that order; junction bases with no gene match: 8. The CDR3 loop spans 15 amino acids. CDR3 loop: CASRIRQGINSPLHF. DNA of the CDR3: TGTGCCAGCAGGATTAGACAGGGCATTAATTCACCCCTCCACTTT.

This clonotype has at least ten counts. The chain carries TRBV5-1 and TRBJ1-2, with 9 positions matching TRBD1. Germline assignment: CDR1 SGHRS and CDR2 YFSETQ. This CDR3 spans 14 amino acids. J lost 2 bases, V lost 6 bases, and 5 bases had no gene match. The CDR3 is CASTTGTGNYGYTF. In DNA, the CDR3 is TGCGCCAGCACCACCGGGACAGGGAACTATGGCTACACCTTC.

The chain recombines TRBV6-5 with TRBJ2-7; weak D call: TRBD1 (5 bases). V lost 0 bases to trimming and J lost 2 bases, with 14 bases between them. Germline V gene lookup returns CDR1 MNHEY and CDR2 SVGAGI. The CDR3 has 16 residues. CDR3 protein: CASSYSSLVGAYEQYF. The CDR3 DNA sequence: TGTGCCAGCAGTTACTCGAGTCTAGTAGGGGCCTACGAGCAGTACTTC.

The chain carries TRBV7-9 and TRBJ2-3; no firm D call. CDR1 is SEHNR and CDR2 is FQNEAQ in the germline V gene (reference sequence). The CDR3 totals 16 residues. Trimming cost V 5 bases and J 0 bases, with 15 bases left between them. CDR3 nucleotide sequence: TGTGCCAGCAGCCTCATAAGACTGGAAAGCACAGATACGCAGTATTTT. This gives the protein CASSLIRLESTDTQYF.

This clonotype was recorded many times. V and J are TRBV24-1 and TRBJ2-2, with D possibly being TRBD2 (5 bases). V lost 4 bases and J lost 0, with 14 bases in between. The CDR3 spans 17 residues. In germline, CDR1 is KGHDR, CDR2 SFDVKD. For the CDR3, the DNA is TGTGCCACCAGTGACCATCCGCCGAGGGCGAACACCGGGGAGCTGTTTTTT. It is translated as CATSDHPPRANTGELFF.

The chain combines TRBV24-1 with TRBJ2-3, with 8 bases fitting TRBD1. The V gene's germline CDR1 is KGHDR and CDR2 SFDVKD. The J segment lost 1 base and the V segment lost 4 bases, leaving 3 bases of the junction unmatched. CDR3 length equals 15 residues. The CDR3, as DNA: TGTGCCACCAGTGAGGACAGGGCGGGCACAGATACGCAGTATTTT. Amino acids: CATSEDRAGTDTQYF.

This clonotype has ten or more counts. This chain links TRBV2 with TRBJ1-1, with 8 positions matching TRBD1. CDR1 is SNHLY and CDR2 is FYNNEI in the germline V gene. The CDR3 runs to 15 residues. The V and J ends lost 6 bases and 2 bases, in that order; junction bases with no gene match: 8. CDR3 amino acids: CASRARAGGNTEAFF. DNA of the CDR3: TGTGCCAGCAGGGCCCGAGCAGGGGGCAACACTGAAGCTTTCTTT.

This clonotype was observed a handful of times. This rearrangement joins TRBV15 to TRBJ2-7; weak D call: TRBD2 (5 bases). There are 15 residues in the CDR3. The germline CDR1 and CDR2 sequences are LNHNV and YYDKDF (reference sequence). The V end was cut by 6 bases, the J end by 0 bases, with 15 bases between. The DNA for the CDR3 is TGTGCCACCAGTATGGCCCTGGGGAGCTCCTACGAGCAGTACGTC. This gives the protein CATSMALGSSYEQYV.

CDR3 sequence: CSVETGLVGGSQYF. The CDR3 DNA reads as TGCAGCGTTGAAACAGGACTAGTGGGAGGATCCCAGTACTTC. The chain employs TRBV29-1 and TRBJ2-5; 7 positions match TRBD2. V was clipped by 2 bases and J by 9 bases; unmatched bases: 12. CDR1 and CDR2 from the germline V gene are SQVTM and ANQGSEA. The CDR3 length is 14 residues. The full variable domain, rest sourced from reference TRBV29-1 and TRBJ2-5, is SAVISQKPSRDICQRGTSLTIQCQVDSQVTMMFWYRQQPGQSLTLIATANQGSEATYESGFVIDKFPISRPNLTFSTLTVSNMSPEDSSIYLCSVETGLVGGSQYFGPGTRLLVL.

The CDR3 coding sequence is TGTGCCAGCAGCTTGGCCATTAATGAAAAACTGTTTTTT. Protein product: CASSLAINEKLFF. This chain links TRBV5-6 with TRBJ1-4, with D hard to call. From germline, CDR1 is SGHDT and CDR2 YYEEEE. This CDR3 has 13 residues. V was trimmed by 0 bases and J by 4 bases, leaving 4 bases between them.

A note on this clonotype: Possible read error: a much larger clone is one base away. The genes are TRBV7-9 and TRBJ2-2; D gene unclear. The CDR3 is 13 amino acids. The V gene's germline CDR1 is SEHNR and CDR2 FQNEAQ (reference sequence). Trimming removed 2 bases from V and 4 bases from J, with 5 bases in between. The chain's CDR3 is CASSLFFTGELFF. The CDR3 DNA follows: TGTGCCAGCAGCTTATTCTTCACCGGGGAGCTGTTTTTT.

In this sample, this clonotype turned up a few times. The genes are TRBV6-1 and TRBJ1-6; 7 bases match TRBD1. Trimming took 6 bases from V and 3 from J; bases not matched to a gene: 8. Per the germline V gene, CDR1 is MNHNS and CDR2 is SASEGT. The CDR3 is 16 amino acids. The CDR3 DNA follows: TGTGCCAGCAGGGCCTTCCGGGACAGCTATAATTCACCCCTCCACTTT. Amino acid sequence: CASRAFRDSYNSPLHF.

This clonotype showed up many times. The V gene is TRBV3-2, the J gene TRBJ2-1; TRBD1 is the table's D call, not checked against the DNA. TRBV3-2 has pseudogene status. The CDR3 sequence is 17 residues long. The CDR3 nucleotides read TGTGCCAGCAGCTTAGAGACACGGGGAAGCTCCTACAATGAGCAGTTCTTC. Translation: CASSLETRGSSYNEQFF.

This clonotype was detected only a few times. The chain carries TRBV9 and TRBJ2-2, with a possible D match to TRBD1 (6 bases). Per germline, CDR1 SGDLS and CDR2 YYNGEE. CDR3 size: 16 residues. Trimming pared 3 bases from V and 3 bases from J, leaving 15 bases between. The CDR3 DNA is TGTGCCAGCAGCGGCATTCAGGGGCGGGACACCGGGGAGCTGTTTTTT. Protein: CASSGIQGRDTGELFF.

As to this clonotype: One end of the junction is discordant with germline, which a read error may explain. V gene TRBV12-3 or TRBV12-4 combines with J gene TRBJ2-4, with D tentatively TRBD1 (6 bases). The length of the CDR3 is 15 residues. The CDR3 here is CASSFTGLAKNIHYF. The CDR3 DNA is TGTGCCAGCAGTTTCACAGGGCTAGCCAAAAACATTCATTACTTC.

The genes are TRBV10-3 and TRBJ1-1; possible D gene TRBD1, 6 bases. CDR1 and CDR2 (germline): ENHRY, SYGVKD. V was shortened by 8 bases and J by 9 bases, with 22 bases between the two germline ends. The CDR3 has 14 amino acids. The CDR3 loop is CAIQKINEGVKAFF. CDR3 bases: TGTGCCATCCAGAAGATAAATGAGGGGGTAAAAGCTTTCTTT.

This clonotype occurred a few times. The chain is built from TRBV25-1 and TRBJ2-3; D is possibly TRBD1 (5 bases). V gave up 2 bases and J gave up 4 bases, with 13 bases separating them. This CDR3 comprises 15 residues. The germline V gene has CDR1 MGHDK and CDR2 SYGVNS. As DNA, the CDR3 is TGTGCCAGCAGTGAAGCACAGGTAGTGGCAGATACGCAGTATTTT. Its protein product is CASSEAQVVADTQYF.